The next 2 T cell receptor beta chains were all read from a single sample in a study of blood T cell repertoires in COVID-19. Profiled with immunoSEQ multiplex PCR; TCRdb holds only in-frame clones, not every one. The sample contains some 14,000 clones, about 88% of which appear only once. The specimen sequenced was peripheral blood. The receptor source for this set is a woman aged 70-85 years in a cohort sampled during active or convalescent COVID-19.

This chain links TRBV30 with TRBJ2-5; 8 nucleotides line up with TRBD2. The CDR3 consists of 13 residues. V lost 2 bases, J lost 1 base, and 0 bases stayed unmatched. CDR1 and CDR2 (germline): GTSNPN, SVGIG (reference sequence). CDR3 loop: CAWSTSGQETQYF. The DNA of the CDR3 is TGTGCCTGGAGTACTAGCGGCCAAGAGACCCAGTACTTC.

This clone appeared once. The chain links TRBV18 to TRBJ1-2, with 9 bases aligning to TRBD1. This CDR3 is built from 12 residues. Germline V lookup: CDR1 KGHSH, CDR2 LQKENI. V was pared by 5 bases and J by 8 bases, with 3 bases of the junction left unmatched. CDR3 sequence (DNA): TGTGCCAGCTCAGGACAGGGGAACGGCTACACCTTC. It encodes CASSGQGNGYTF. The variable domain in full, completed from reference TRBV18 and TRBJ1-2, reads NAGVMQNPRHLVRRRGQEARLRCSPMKGHSHVYWYRQLPEEGLKFMVYLQKENIIDESGMPKERFSAEFPKEGPSILRIQQVVRGDSAAYFCASSGQGNGYTFGSGTRLTVV.